These 13 T cell receptor beta chains originate from one sample sequenced in a study of blood T cell repertoires in COVID-19. Sequencing used immunoSEQ multiplex PCR; TCRdb keeps in-frame clones, though not all of them. Among more than 300,000 clones, around nine tenths were seen once, and the ten largest hold approximately 6%. What was sequenced was PBMCs or T cells enriched from blood (not recorded which). The receptors originated from a woman aged 30 to 39 who had recovered from COVID-19.

This clone was seen once. This chain connects TRBV4-1 to TRBJ1-2; the D is unclear. Trimming shortened V by 0 bases and J by 3 bases, and 11 bases separated the two germline ends. The CDR3 spans 15 residues. The germline V gene encodes CDR1 MGHRA and CDR2 YSYEKL. CDR3 loop: CASSQDPGRDYGYTF. CDR3 in DNA: TGCGCCAGCAGCCAAGATCCCGGGAGGGACTATGGCTACACCTTC.

This sequence joins TRBV18 and TRBJ1-1, with D possibly TRBD1 on 5 matching bases. Germline values: CDR1 KGHSH, CDR2 LQKENI. This CDR3 contains 19 residues. The V end lost 2 bases, the J end lost 8 bases, and 30 bases lay between the germline ends. CDR3 loop: CASSPLPGRADSGKAEAFF. In nucleotides, the CDR3 is TGTGCCAGCTCACCATTACCCGGCAGGGCTGATTCTGGTAAGGCAGAAGCTTTCTTT. Looking up the rest from reference TRBV18 and TRBJ1-1 gives the full variable domain: NAGVMQNPRHLVRRRGQEARLRCSPMKGHSHVYWYRQLPEEGLKFMVYLQKENIIDESGMPKERFSAEFPKEGPSILRIQQVVRGDSAAYFCASSPLPGRADSGKAEAFFGQGTRLTVV.

The genes are TRBV11-2 and TRBJ2-7; the D is unclear. The CDR3 runs 13 residues. Trimming stripped 0 bases from V and 5 bases from J, with 8 bases between. In germline, CDR1 is SGHAT, CDR2 FQNNGV. The CDR3 DNA follows: TGTGCCAGCAGCTTAGAGGCCCGGGACGAGCAGTACTTC. This gives the protein CASSLEARDEQYF.

The chain uses TRBV7-2 and TRBJ1-4; D remains ambiguous. Per the germline V gene, CDR1 is SGHTA and CDR2 is FQGNSA. The CDR3 totals 15 residues. The V end lost 0 bases, the J end lost 0 bases, and 5 bases lay between the germline ends. The CDR3 spells CASSLAASTNEKLFF. CDR3 sequence (DNA): TGTGCCAGCAGCTTAGCAGCCTCAACTAATGAAAAACTGTTTTTT.

The chain joins TRBV28 to TRBJ1-2; 8 bases map to TRBD1. Germline CDR1 and CDR2: MDHEN and SYDVKM. The trim removed 5 bases at V and 8 bases at J, leaving 7 bases unmatched. This CDR3 comprises 13 residues. The CDR3 nucleotides are TGTGCCAGCAGTCCGGGACAGGTACGAGGCTACACCTTC. Encoded protein: CASSPGQVRGYTF.

This chain links TRBV7-2 with TRBJ2-7; D unresolved. The CDR3 loop spans 14 amino acids. Per germline, CDR1 SGHTA and CDR2 FQGNSA. The V and J ends lost 1 base and 2 bases respectively, with 9 bases between them. CDR3 DNA: TGTGCCAGCAGCTTAGGATCTAGTACCTACGAGCAGTACTTC. It specifies CASSLGSSTYEQYF.

This clone has only one observation. The chain has TRBV6-2 or TRBV6-3 and TRBJ1-6; 7 bases map to TRBD1. CDR3 size: 14 residues. The ends lost 6 bases at V and 12 bases at J; junction bases unmatched: 11. Germline V gene lookup returns CDR1 MNHEY and CDR2 SVGEGT. This CDR3 is CASSRDRGLLPLHF. CDR3 in DNA: TGTGCCAGCAGCCGGGACAGAGGGCTTTTACCCCTCCACTTT.

The V and J genes are TRBV7-8 and TRBJ2-5, with 8 bases that match TRBD1. In germline, CDR1 is SGHVS, CDR2 FQNEAQ. The V gene end was trimmed by 4 bases and the J gene end by 4 bases; junction bases not matched to a gene: 8. The CDR3 is 15 amino acids. Here the CDR3 reads CASSSGQGAGETQYF. DNA for the CDR3: TGTGCCAGCAGCTCGGGGCAGGGGGCTGGAGAGACCCAGTACTTC.

The chain joins TRBV6-5 to TRBJ2-2, with TRBD1 matching over 11 bases. The CDR3 runs to 15 residues. Germline trimming cut 5 bases from V and 8 bases from J; bases unmatched to any gene: 7. Germline lookup yields CDR1 MNHEY and CDR2 SVGAGI. The CDR3 DNA is TGTGCCAGCAGTCTGGGACAGGGGGGAGGTGGGGAGCTGTTTTTT. It encodes CASSLGQGGGGELFF.

V usage is TRBV16 and J usage is TRBJ1-2, with 8 bases aligning to TRBD1. V was clipped by 0 bases and J by 3 bases; unmatched bases: 6. There are 16 residues in the CDR3. Germline-derived CDR1 and CDR2 are KGHSY and FQNENV. In DNA, the CDR3 is TGTGCCAGCAGCCAATCGATGAGGACAGGGCACTATGGCTACACCTTC. Translating gives CASSQSMRTGHYGYTF.

The chain employs TRBV30 and TRBJ1-3; a weak D match, TRBD1 (6 bases). Germline CDR1 GTSNPN, CDR2 SVGIG (reference sequence). The CDR3 loop spans 13 amino acids. Trimming stripped 2 bases from V and 3 bases from J, with 8 bases between. The CDR3 coding sequence is TGTGCCTGGAGTAGCAGGGGTGGAAACACCATATATTTT. This gives the protein CAWSSRGGNTIYF.

This sequence joins TRBV6-5 and TRBJ2-5; TRBD2 matches 12 bases. The CDR3 consists of 15 residues. Germline CDR1 reads MNHEY; CDR2 reads SVGAGI. V lost 6 bases, J lost 4 bases, and 6 bases stayed unmatched. CDR3 protein: CASSLAGGVGETQYF. The CDR3 bases are TGTGCCAGCAGCCTAGCGGGGGGGGTAGGAGAGACCCAGTACTTC.

The chain is built from TRBV9 and TRBJ1-6; D is unresolved. The CDR3 runs 14 residues. Trimming took off 4 bases at V and 5 bases at J, with 10 bases between the two ends. Germline CDR1 SGDLS, CDR2 YYNGEE. CDR3 sequence (DNA): TGTGCCAGCAGCCCGGCGGGAAATAATTCACCCCTCCACTTT. Amino acid sequence: CASSPAGNNSPLHF.